The 29 T cell receptor beta chains reported below all come from one sample, sequenced in a study of blood T cells in healthy people across ages. Using a J-beta primer mix together with a sample-barcoded 5' primer, a second PCR was run for about 6 to 11 cycles. MiXCR, run by TCRdb on the 5' RACE reads, gives a single entry per CDR3 protein. Of some 1.6 million distinct CDR3 sequences listed, about 32% are singletons. What was sequenced was blood. The receptor source for this set is a woman aged 25 to 39 in good health.

The chain joins TRBV11-2 to TRBJ2-1, with a possible D match to TRBD2 (6 bases). The CDR3 spans 19 residues. Germline V gene data show CDR1 as SGHAT and CDR2 as FQNNGV. The germline V and J ends were trimmed by 2 bases and 0 bases, with 20 bases remaining between them. In DNA form, the CDR3 reads TGTGCCAGCAGCTTATTCCCCCCGGGACTGAGCGGCTCCTACAATGAGCAGTTCTTC. This gives the protein CASSLFPPGLSGSYNEQFF. The variable domain in full, completed from reference TRBV11-2 and TRBJ2-1, reads EAGVAQSPRYKIIEKRQSVAFWCNPISGHATLYWYQQILGQGPKLLIQFQNNGVVDDSQLPKDRFSAERLKGVDSTLKIQPAKLEDSAVYLCASSLFPPGLSGSYNEQFFGPGTRLTVL.

This clonotype was recorded once. This may arise from a read error, as a much more abundant clone is one base away. This rearrangement joins TRBV20-1 to TRBJ2-5; D is possibly TRBD1 (5 bases). Trimming removed 4 bases from V and 1 base from J, with 10 bases in between. CDR3 size: 13 residues. Germline CDR1 DFQATT, CDR2 SNEGSKA (reference sequence). The CDR3 coding sequence is TGCAGTGCTATAAAGGGGTGCCAAGAGACCCAGTACTTC. Protein sequence: CSAIKGCQETQYF.

Concerning this clonotype itself: The conserved phenylalanine or tryptophan is not found at the CDR3 terminus, so this likely reflects a read error. The V and J genes are TRBV7-2 and TRBJ2-2; no reliable D call. V lost 5 bases, J lost 3 bases, and 4 bases lay in between. Germline V gene data show CDR1 as SGHTA and CDR2 as FQGNSA. The CDR3 totals 12 residues. The CDR3 is CASSKYTGELFV. The CDR3 region has the DNA TGTGCCAGCAGCAAGTACACCGGGGAGCTGTTTGTT.

This clonotype was detected only a few times. The chain carries TRBV12-3 or TRBV12-4 and TRBJ2-1; unclear D gene. This CDR3 region has 12 residues. V was pared by 5 bases and J by 5 bases, with 7 bases between. The CDR3: CASSRAHNEQFF. For the CDR3, the DNA is TGTGCCAGCAGTCGGGCGCACAATGAGCAGTTCTTC.

The gene calls are TRBV20-1 and TRBJ1-2, with D possibly being TRBD1 (5 bases). CDR1 is DFQATT, CDR2 SNEGSKA, per germline (reference sequence). CDR3 size: 15 residues. The CDR3 region is CRVTGYQGRGDGYTF. The CDR3 coding sequence is TGCAGAGTGACCGGGTACCAGGGAAGGGGCGATGGCTACACCTTC.

The J gene is TRBJ2-7, the V gene TRBV29-1; no clear D gene. Germline CDR1 and CDR2: SQVTM and ANQGSEA. The V gene lost 5 bases and the J gene lost 3 bases, with 11 bases spanning the gap. CDR3 size: 12 residues. CDR3 in DNA: TGCAGCGTTTTGGGCTCCTACTACGAGCAGTACTTC. Protein sequence: CSVLGSYYEQYF.

This clonotype was recorded a few times. The chain joins TRBV3-1 to TRBJ1-4; D not certain. The germline V gene encodes CDR1 LGHDT and CDR2 YNNKEL (reference sequence). This CDR3 is 16 amino acids long. Trimming stripped 0 bases from V and 2 bases from J, with 10 bases between. As DNA, the CDR3 is TGTGCCAGCAGCCAAGATGTGGTGGGGACTAATGAAAAACTGTTTTTT. Translated: CASSQDVVGTNEKLFF.

Of note for this clonotype: A read error may be the cause here, since a much bigger clone is one base away. The chain has TRBV28 and TRBJ2-7, with D possibly matching TRBD2 (6 bases). V lost 8 bases and J lost 4, with 15 bases in between. This CDR3 spans 13 amino acids. Per germline, CDR1 MDHEN and CDR2 SYDVKM. The CDR3 reads CASGGIPLYEQYF. CDR3 bases: TGTGCCAGCGGGGGGATTCCCCTTTACGAGCAGTACTTC.

This sequence joins TRBV28 and TRBJ2-7; D is possibly TRBD1 (5 bases). Trimming removed 3 bases from V and 3 bases from J, with 9 bases in between. CDR1 and CDR2 from the germline V gene are MDHEN and SYDVKM. This CDR3 comprises 13 residues. CDR3 residues: CASSFYQGYEQYF. CDR3 coding DNA: TGTGCCAGCAGTTTTTACCAGGGCTACGAGCAGTACTTC. Looking up the rest from reference TRBV28 and TRBJ2-7 gives the full variable domain: DVKVTQSSRYLVKRTGEKVFLECVQDMDHENMFWYRQDPGLGLRLIYFSYDVKMKEKGDIPEGYSVSREKKERFSLILESASTNQTSMYLCASSFYQGYEQYFGPGTRLTVT.

The chain carries TRBV30 and TRBJ2-7; 8 nucleotides agree with TRBD2. V was clipped by 3 bases and J by 0 bases; unmatched bases: 10. The CDR3 covers 16 residues. CDR1 GTSNPN and CDR2 SVGIG come from the germline V gene (reference sequence). The CDR3 coding sequence is TGTGCCTGGAGCCACCCTATGGCGGGAGGCTCCTACGAGCAGTACTTC. Amino acids: CAWSHPMAGGSYEQYF.

The chain couples TRBV6-6 to TRBJ2-3; D not resolved. The V gene lost 8 bases and the J gene lost 3 bases, with 9 bases spanning the gap. The CDR3 is 12 amino acids. The germline CDR1 and CDR2 sequences are MNHNY and SVGAGI (reference sequence). CDR3 nucleotides: TGTGCCAGCGCCGCCCAAACAGATACGCAGTATTTT. Its protein is CASAAQTDTQYF.

A word on this clonotype: Germline is not matched at one junction end, which may reflect a read error. The J gene is TRBJ1-5, the V gene TRBV4-1, with D possibly matching TRBD1 (6 bases). The length of the CDR3 is 16 residues. CDR1 is MGHRA, CDR2 YSYEKL, per germline. This CDR3 reads CASSHPPPGANQPQHF. In DNA, the CDR3 is TGCGCCAGTAGCCATCCCCCCCCGGGGGCCAATCAGCCCCAGCATTTT.

The sample holds one count of this clonotype. The chain carries TRBV2 and TRBJ1-2, with unresolved D. The CDR3 length is 12 residues. The ends were cut back, 7 bases at V and 8 bases at J, with 14 bases in the middle. CDR1 and CDR2 from the germline V gene are SNHLY and FYNNEI. CDR3 in DNA: TGTGCCAGCAAGGATAGGGTGGAGGGCTACACCTTC. Translation: CASKDRVEGYTF. The full variable domain, completed using reference TRBV2 and TRBJ1-2, is EPEVTQTPSHQVTQMGQEVILRCVPISNHLYFYWYRQILGQKVEFLVSFYNNEISEKSEIFDDQFSVERPDGSNFTLKIRSTKLEDSAMYFCASKDRVEGYTFGSGTRLTVV.

The chain joins TRBV4-2 to TRBJ1-4; 9 bases are shared with TRBD1. The CDR3 contains 17 residues. The germline V gene has CDR1 LGHNA and CDR2 YNFKEQ. V lost 0 bases, J lost 10 bases, and 12 bases stayed unmatched. The CDR3 DNA reads TGTGCCAGCAGCCAAGATGGTACAGGGGGCCTTTCAGGAAAACTGTTTTTT. This translates into CASSQDGTGGLSGKLFF.

In its sample, this clonotype was seen a few times. The chain uses TRBV20-1 and TRBJ2-1; D is unresolved. Germline V gives CDR1 DFQATT, CDR2 SNEGSKA (reference sequence). The CDR3 length is 16 residues. Trimming removed 0 bases at V and 9 bases at J, with 21 bases between. DNA for the CDR3: TGCAGTGCTAGAGATCGAACGACCCCAACTACTTTTGAGCAGTTCTTC. Translated: CSARDRTTPTTFEQFF.

The rearrangement links TRBV20-1 to TRBJ1-1; no clear D. Germline loops: CDR1 DFQATT, CDR2 SNEGSKA (reference sequence). The CDR3 totals 12 residues. Deletions cut 3 bases from V and 3 bases from J, with 8 bases between. The CDR3 bases are TGCAGTGCTAGGCGGCCCGACACTGAAGCTTTCTTT. Encoded protein: CSARRPDTEAFF.

The V and J genes are TRBV7-9 and TRBJ2-1; D ambiguous. The length of the CDR3 is 13 residues. Germline CDR1 and CDR2: SEHNR and FQNEAQ (reference sequence). V lost 0 bases, J lost 6 bases, and 6 bases lay in between. The CDR3 spells CASSLARTNEQFF. CDR3 nucleotides: TGTGCCAGCAGCTTAGCTCGAACCAATGAGCAGTTCTTC.

This chain links TRBV25-1 with TRBJ2-1, with D perhaps TRBD2 (6 bases). This CDR3 region has 18 residues. The V gene's germline CDR1 is MGHDK and CDR2 SYGVNS. V was cut by 1 base and J by 7 bases, with 23 bases left in between. The CDR3 bases are TGTGCCAGCAGTGAATTAACTCTTTCTCACTATAGCGGAAATGAGCAGTTCTTC. Translation: CASSELTLSHYSGNEQFF.

This clonotype was counted once. The chain employs TRBV7-9 and TRBJ1-2; no firm D call. The CDR3 loop spans 14 amino acids. V was pared by 3 bases and J by 1 base, with 9 bases between. CDR1 SEHNR and CDR2 FQNEAQ come from the germline V gene (reference sequence). CDR3 in DNA: TGTGCCAGCAGCTTCGGGCAGGTTAACTATGGCTACACCTTC. This gives the protein CASSFGQVNYGYTF.

Only a few counts were recorded for this clonotype. The rearrangement joins TRBV9 to TRBJ2-5; no definite D call. Per the germline V gene, CDR1 is SGDLS and CDR2 is YYNGEE. V lost 3 bases, J lost 1 base, and 13 bases lay in between. The CDR3 spans 15 residues. The CDR3 sequence: CASSEFDGPQETQYF. The CDR3 DNA reads TGTGCCAGCAGCGAGTTTGATGGACCCCAAGAGACCCAGTACTTC.

This clonotype appeared a few times. The chain is built from TRBV7-9 and TRBJ1-4, with no clear D. This CDR3 region has 15 residues. Germline loops: CDR1 SEHNR, CDR2 FQNEAQ (reference sequence). With 7 bases removed from V and 5 bases from J, the gap between germline ends came to 17 bases. CDR3 bases: TGTGCCAGCAACCCGGCCGGGAGGGAGAATGAAAAACTGTTTTTT. It specifies CASNPAGRENEKLFF.

The CDR3 DNA follows: TGTGCCAGCAGCTTAATGAGTAGCGAGCAGTACTTC. This sequence encodes CASSLMSSEQYF. This rearrangement joins TRBV7-9 to TRBJ2-7, with unresolved D. Germline CDR1 and CDR2: SEHNR and FQNEAQ (reference sequence). Trimming took off 2 bases at V and 6 bases at J, with 8 bases between the two ends. The CDR3 contains 12 residues. Drawing the rest from reference TRBV7-9 and TRBJ2-7, the complete variable domain is DTGVSQNPRHKITKRGQNVTFRCDPISEHNRLYWYRQTLGQGPEFLTYFQNEAQLEKSRLLSDRFSAERPKGSFSTLEIQRTEQGDSAMYLCASSLMSSEQYFGPGTRLTVT.

The sample holds a few counts of this clonotype. The rearrangement uses TRBV7-3 and TRBJ1-6; D not certain. The germline V and J ends were trimmed by 5 bases and 6 bases, with 8 bases remaining between them. Germline V CDR1 and CDR2: SGHTA, FQGTGA. This CDR3 comprises 13 residues. CDR3 sequence (DNA): TGTGCCAGCAGCCGGTTGGTTAATTCACCCCTCCACTTT. It yields the protein CASSRLVNSPLHF. Complete variable domain (other parts from reference TRBV7-3 and TRBJ1-6): GAGVSQTPSNKVTEKGKYVELRCDPISGHTALYWYRQSLGQGPEFLIYFQGTGAADDSGLPNDRFFAVRPEGSVSTLKIQRTERGDSAVYLCASSRLVNSPLHFGNGTRLTVT.

This clonotype was found a few times. The gene calls are TRBV7-9 and TRBJ1-2; no firm D call. V was clipped by 1 base and J by 10 bases, with 7 bases between them. Looked up from germline, CDR1 is SEHNR and CDR2 is FQNEAQ (reference sequence). The CDR3 runs 11 residues. The CDR3 DNA follows: TGTGCCAGCAGCTTAGACAGACCCTACACCTTC. Translating gives CASSLDRPYTF.

This clonotype has just a few counts. A much bigger clone sits one base away, suggesting this may be a read error. The chain uses TRBV3-1 and TRBJ2-1; no clear D gene. CDR1 and CDR2 (germline): LGHDT, YNNKEL (reference sequence). Trimming stripped 6 bases from V and 4 bases from J, with 10 bases between. CDR3 size: 13 residues. DNA of the CDR3: TGTGCCAGCAGGGGTATAGTGTACAATGAGCAGTTCTTC. Protein: CASRGIVYNEQFF.

The J gene is TRBJ2-7, the V gene TRBV2; 7 bases agree with TRBD1. The CDR3 runs 13 residues. V dropped 5 bases and J dropped 6; count of bases not matched to a gene: 7. Germline assignment: CDR1 SNHLY and CDR2 FYNNEI. The CDR3 loop is CASSPVGDSEQYF. The CDR3 nucleotides are TGTGCCAGCAGTCCGGTGGGGGACAGCGAGCAGTACTTC.

This clonotype was seen more than once but under ten times. The rearrangement joins TRBV4-1 to TRBJ2-1, with TRBD2 as a possible D gene (6 bases). Between the trimmed V and J ends, which lost 4 bases and 2 bases, there was a span of 15 bases. This CDR3 is 16 amino acids long. Germline V gene sequence: CDR1 MGHRA, CDR2 YSYEKL. CDR3 DNA: TGCGCCAGCAGCCGAGATCGGGCGGGACCCTACAATGAGCAGTTCTTC. It is translated as CASSRDRAGPYNEQFF.

This clonotype has a handful of counts. The chain has TRBV2 and TRBJ1-2, with no clear D. V was clipped by 4 bases and J by 8 bases, with 11 bases between them. CDR3 length: 12 amino acids. Germline V lookup: CDR1 SNHLY, CDR2 FYNNEI. In DNA form, the CDR3 reads TGTGCCAGCAGTGCTGGGAGTGGGGGCTACACCTTC. Translating it yields CASSAGSGGYTF.

The CDR3 reads CSARGEPPGPGSSYNEQYF. CDR3 nucleotides: TGCAGTGCTAGAGGGGAACCGCCGGGACCCGGAAGCTCCTACAATGAGCAGTACTTC. The chain carries TRBV20-1 and TRBJ2-1; the D gene could be TRBD1 or TRBD2 (5 bases each). Matching the DNA end better, TRBJ2-7 makes the J call doubtful. CDR3 size: 19 residues. Germline V CDR1 and CDR2: DFQATT, SNEGSKA (reference sequence).